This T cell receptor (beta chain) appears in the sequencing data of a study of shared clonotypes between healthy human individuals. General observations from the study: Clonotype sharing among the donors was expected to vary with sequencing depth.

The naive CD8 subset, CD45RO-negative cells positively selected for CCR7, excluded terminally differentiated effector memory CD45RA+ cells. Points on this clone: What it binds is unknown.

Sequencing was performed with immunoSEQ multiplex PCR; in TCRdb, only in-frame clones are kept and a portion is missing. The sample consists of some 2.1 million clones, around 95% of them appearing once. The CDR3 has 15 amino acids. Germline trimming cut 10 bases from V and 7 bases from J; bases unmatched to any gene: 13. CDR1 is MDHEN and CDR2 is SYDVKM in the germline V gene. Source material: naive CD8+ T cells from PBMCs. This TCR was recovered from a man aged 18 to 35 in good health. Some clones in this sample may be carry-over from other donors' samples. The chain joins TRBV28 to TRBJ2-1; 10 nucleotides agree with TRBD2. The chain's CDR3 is CATDLGLAIGNEQFF. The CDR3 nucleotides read TGTGCCACCGACCTGGGACTAGCGATAGGAAATGAGCAGTTCTTC.